This T cell receptor (beta chain) was found in a study of Ad26.COV2.S vaccination and SARS-CoV-2 variants. Treatment indicated: roughly 20 received Ad26.COV2.S at low or high dose, single or two shots; 5 received placebo; per-sample allocation not given. It was on day 63 after the first vaccine or placebo injection that samples were taken. The length of the CDR3 is 13 residues. Germline values: CDR1 MNHNS, CDR2 SASEGT. Trimming removed 2 bases from V and 3 bases from J, with 8 bases in between. Libraries were prepared by immunoSEQ multiplex PCR; TCRdb keeps only in-frame clonotypes and omits some of them. Of over 400,000 clones listed, about 92% were seen once; the top ten hold 1.5% to 2%.

The origin of this receptor is a person aged 18 to 65 who received the Ad26.COV2.S COVID-19 vaccine or a placebo. Source: peripheral blood, taken in a trial of Ad26.COV2.S vaccine versus placebo. The chain couples TRBV6-1 to TRBJ2-7; tentatively, D is TRBD1 (5 bases). The CDR3 sequence: CASSETGYYEQYF. The CDR3 region has the DNA TGTGCCAGCAGTGAAACAGGTTACTACGAGCAGTACTTC.